Many counts were recorded for the clone carrying this T cell receptor (beta chain). The antigen remains undetermined. The CDR3 runs to 13 residues. Trimming cost V 5 bases and J 4 bases, with 11 bases left between them. Stability of Graves' hyperthyroidism was defined as absent ophthalmopathy progression within 18 months. Patients were excluded for uncontrolled infection, other autoimmune disease, pregnancy or lactation. These data originate in a study of T cells in Graves' hyperthyroidism and ophthalmopathy. Overall study findings and caveats: Before onset, ophthalmopathy was predicted by the model a median roughly 6.8 months earlier.

TCR beta CDR3 region amplification was performed from RNA transcripts. A set of HTBI primers served as the primers for a first-round RT-PCR of the TCR CDR3. TCRdb reanalysed the multiplex PCR reads using MiXCR and keeps one entry per CDR3 protein. The sample yields roughly 290,000 distinct CDR3 sequences, about 13% seen once. Sequencing input: blood. The chain carries TRBV12-3 or TRBV12-4 and TRBJ1-2; D is possibly TRBD1 (6 bases). This sequence was found in a woman aged 40 to 49 with Graves' hyperthyroidism. For the CDR3, the DNA is TGTGCCAGCAGTCGCAGGGGCAGCTATGGCTACACCTTC. As protein: CASSRRGSYGYTF.